This T cell receptor (beta chain) was obtained from a study of vaccination effects on CD4 cells after COVID-19. General study points: Cross-reaction with common cold coronaviruses was seen in only 1 of 255 vaccine-induced clones from healthy vaccinees.

The CDR3 totals 15 residues. The germline V gene has CDR1 SGHTA and CDR2 FQGNSA. V was shortened by 5 bases and J by 10 bases, with 20 bases between the two germline ends. TCRdb's table, derived via immunoSEQ multiplex PCR, lists solely in-frame clones and lacks some. The sample has approximately 76,000 clones, around 81% seen once. A word on this clone: What it recognizes is unknown.

Using viral peptide pools, the ViraFEST assay grew out antigen-specific CD4+ T cells prior to sequencing. Having been cultured for ten to eleven days, the cells underwent CD4+ T cell isolation. The healthy vaccine recipients, who had no prior SARS-CoV-2 infection, showed negative nucleocapsid antibodies. A half-medium replacement with IL-2 medium was carried out on days 3 and 7. This TCR derives from a human donor who received a COVID-19 vaccine. The rearrangement links TRBV7-2 to TRBJ2-2, with TRBD2 as a possible D gene (6 bases). The sample in question was CD4+ T cells from PBMCs cultured with SARS-CoV-2 spike peptides, obtained before COVID-19 vaccination. In DNA form, the CDR3 reads TGTGCCAGCAGCGAAACGACGACTAGATCCGTGGAGCTGTTTTTT. This encodes CASSETTTRSVELFF.